The entry below describes one TCR beta chain. The length of the CDR3 is 14 residues. The trim removed 4 bases at V and 7 bases at J, leaving 7 bases unmatched. CDR1 is SGHRS, CDR2 YFSETQ, per germline. This sample was included in a study of blood T cell repertoires in COVID-19. Generated by immunoSEQ multiplex PCR, the TCRdb table keeps only in-frame clones and is missing some. The sample lists roughly 150,000 clones, 75% to 90% occurring once. The chain uses TRBV5-1 and TRBJ1-4; 7 positions agree with TRBD1. The sequence came from an elderly woman with acute or convalescent COVID-19. The sequenced material came from peripheral blood. As DNA, the CDR3 is TGCGCCAGCAGCGCGTCCGGGACAGCTGAAAAACTGTTTTTT. It specifies CASSASGTAEKLFF.